This TCR beta chain was sequenced in a study of Ad26.COV2.S vaccination and SARS-CoV-2 variants. Treatment described: roughly 20 received Ad26.COV2.S at low or high dose, single or two shots; about 5 received placebo; per-sample allocation not given. The samples date from day 63 after the first vaccine or placebo injection. The J segment lost 5 bases and the V segment lost 1 base, leaving 7 bases of the junction unmatched. This CDR3 contains 15 residues. Germline V CDR1 and CDR2: SEHNR, FQNEAQ (reference sequence). The repertoire was sequenced with immunoSEQ multiplex PCR; TCRdb's copy has only in-frame clones and lacks some. The repertoire holds about 400,000 clones, with about 91% as singletons.

The specimen comprised peripheral blood, sampled in a trial of Ad26.COV2.S vaccine versus placebo. J is TRBJ2-7 and V is TRBV7-9, with TRBD1 matching over 8 bases. The clonotype originates from a person aged 18-60 years who received the Ad26.COV2.S COVID-19 vaccine or a placebo. Here the CDR3 DNA reads TGTGCCAGCAGCTTAGTAGGACAGGGTTCCAACGAGCAGTACTTC. Translated: CASSLVGQGSNEQYF.